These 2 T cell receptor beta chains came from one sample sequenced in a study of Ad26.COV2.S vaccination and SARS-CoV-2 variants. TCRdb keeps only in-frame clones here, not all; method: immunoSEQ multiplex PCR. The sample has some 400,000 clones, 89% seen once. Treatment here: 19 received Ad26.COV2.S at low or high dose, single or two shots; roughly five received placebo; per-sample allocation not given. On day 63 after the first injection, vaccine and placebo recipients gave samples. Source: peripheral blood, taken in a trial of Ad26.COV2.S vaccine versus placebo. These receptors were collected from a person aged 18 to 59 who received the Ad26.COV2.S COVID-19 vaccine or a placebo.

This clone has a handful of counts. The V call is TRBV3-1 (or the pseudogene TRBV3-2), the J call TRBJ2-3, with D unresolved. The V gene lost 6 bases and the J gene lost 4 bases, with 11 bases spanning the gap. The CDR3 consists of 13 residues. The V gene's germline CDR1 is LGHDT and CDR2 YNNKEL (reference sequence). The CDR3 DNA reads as TGTGCCAGCAGTCAACAATGGGCAGATACGCAGTATTTT. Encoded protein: CASSQQWADTQYF.

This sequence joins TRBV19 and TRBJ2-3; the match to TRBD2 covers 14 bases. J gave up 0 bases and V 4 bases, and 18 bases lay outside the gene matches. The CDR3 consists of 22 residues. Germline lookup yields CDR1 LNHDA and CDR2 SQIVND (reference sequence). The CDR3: CASSTRRDRGTSGSSSTDTQYF. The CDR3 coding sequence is TGTGCCAGTAGTACTCGACGGGACAGGGGGACTAGCGGGAGTTCGAGCACAGATACGCAGTATTTT.